This TCR beta chain was sequenced during a study of blood T cell repertoires in COVID-19. In the authors' workflow: The authors estimated nucleated cell counts from reference gene primer amplification. The table came from immunoSEQ multiplex PCR; TCRdb's copy has only in-frame clones and leaves some out. The D gene and trimming were derived from the DNA, and the V and J assignments and clone size from that table. The sample lists more than 95,000 clones; about 85% were seen once. The CDR3 runs to 14 residues. Trimming cost V 2 bases and J 0 bases, with 6 bases left between them. Per the germline V gene, CDR1 is KGHSH and CDR2 is LQKENI.

This clonotype was obtained from a human donor in a cohort sampled during active COVID-19. The sequenced sample consisted of peripheral blood. This chain links TRBV18 with TRBJ2-3; the D gene is possibly TRBD2 (6 bases). The CDR3 spells CASSPGTSTDTQYF. DNA of the CDR3: TGTGCCAGCTCACCAGGGACTAGCACAGATACGCAGTATTTT.